This TCR beta chain is drawn from a study of cytomegalovirus exposure and HLA in healthy donors. The ends were cut back, 6 bases at V and 6 bases at J, with 9 bases in the middle. In germline, CDR1 is SEHNR, CDR2 FQNEAQ (reference sequence). The CDR3 contains 12 residues. Turning to this clone: Other nucleotide sequences in the sample specify the same CDR3.

Libraries were prepared by immunoSEQ multiplex PCR; TCRdb keeps only in-frame clonotypes and omits some of them. This sample yields about 110,000 clones, of which about 85% are seen a single time; 1.8% belongs to the top ten. Sequenced sample: PBMCs. The sequence derives from a woman aged 18-29 years in good health and CMV-seropositive. The gene calls are TRBV7-9 and TRBJ1-5; D is uncertain. CDR3 protein: CASSLGGQPQHF. CDR3 DNA: TGTGCCAGCAGTCTAGGCGGTCAGCCCCAGCATTTT.